Below are 13 T cell receptor beta chains sequenced from a single sample in a study of blood T cell repertoires in COVID-19. The repertoire was sequenced with immunoSEQ multiplex PCR; TCRdb's copy has only in-frame clones and lacks some. In the table there are about 140,000 clones, roughly 80% of which are singletons. Sequencing was done on a sample of peripheral blood. These receptor sequences come from a woman aged 45-60 years with active or convalescent COVID-19.

This chain connects TRBV7-2 to TRBJ1-2; D is undetermined. Germline CDR1 is SGHTA and CDR2 is FQGNSA. V lost 3 bases to trimming and J lost 8 bases, with 16 bases between them. This CDR3 spans 14 amino acids. DNA for the CDR3: TGTGCCAGCAGCTTGGCGCGTGTGGCGGGGGGCTACACCTTC. Its protein product is CASSLARVAGGYTF.

The chain recombines TRBV19 with TRBJ1-5; maybe TRBD1 (6 bases). V was pared by 2 bases and J by 4 bases, with 6 bases between. The CDR3 totals 13 residues. Looked up from germline, CDR1 is LNHDA and CDR2 is SQIVND (reference sequence). CDR3 loop: CASSIRGNQPQHF. The CDR3 DNA is TGTGCCAGTAGTATAAGGGGGAATCAGCCCCAGCATTTT.

This clone was observed once. The chain uses TRBV27 and TRBJ2-7; no reliable D call. V was pared by 4 bases and J by 0 bases, with 7 bases between. The germline CDR1 and CDR2 sequences are MNHEY and SMNVEV (reference sequence). The CDR3 is made up of 13 amino acids. For the CDR3, the DNA is TGTGCCAGCAGTTATCTAGACTCCTACGAGCAGTACTTC. Translated, it gives CASSYLDSYEQYF.

CDR3 amino acids: CATSGWGRAGELFF. In DNA form, the CDR3 reads TGTGCCACCAGTGGCTGGGGCAGGGCCGGGGAGCTGTTTTTT. This chain joins TRBV24-1 and TRBJ2-2; the D gene is possibly TRBD1 (5 bases). The V end lost 5 bases, the J end lost 6 bases, and 12 bases lay between the germline ends. There are 14 residues in the CDR3. Germline CDR1 reads KGHDR; CDR2 reads SFDVKD.

In this sample, this clone turned up many times. The J gene is TRBJ2-7, the V gene TRBV7-2; weak D call: TRBD2 (5 bases). Between the trimmed V and J ends, which lost 2 bases and 2 bases, there was a span of 10 bases. This CDR3 is built from 14 residues. Germline-derived CDR1 and CDR2 are SGHTA and FQGNSA. Here the CDR3 reads CASSLTGKAYEQYF. In DNA, the CDR3 is TGTGCCAGCAGCTTAACGGGAAAAGCCTACGAGCAGTACTTC.

The chain has TRBV4-3 and TRBJ2-1, with unresolved D. The CDR3 runs 13 residues. V gave up 1 base and J gave up 6 bases, with 7 bases separating them. Germline V gene sequence: CDR1 LGHNA, CDR2 YSLEER. For the CDR3, the DNA is TGCGCCAGCAGCCAAGGCCTACCCAATGAGCAGTTCTTC. The encoded protein is CASSQGLPNEQFF.

V usage is TRBV6-2 or TRBV6-3 and J usage is TRBJ2-1; 9 bases line up with TRBD2. V was clipped by 2 bases and J by 7 bases; unmatched bases: 12. CDR1 and CDR2 (germline): MNHEY, SVGEGT. CDR3 length: 17 residues. CDR3 coding DNA: TGTGCCAGCAGTTACGACCCCGGGCTAGCGGGGAGGAATGAGCAGTTCTTC. Translated, it gives CASSYDPGLAGRNEQFF.

This clone was detected only a few times. The genes are TRBV6-5 and TRBJ2-2; 8 nucleotides align to TRBD2. CDR3 length: 14 amino acids. Germline V gives CDR1 MNHEY, CDR2 SVGAGI. V trimming: 6 bases; J trimming: 5 bases; junction bases outside the gene matches: 5. The CDR3 nucleotides read TGTGCCAGCAGGCCGCGACTAGCGACCGGGGAGCTGTTTTTT. Translated: CASRPRLATGELFF.

The chain joins TRBV30 to TRBJ2-3, with D unresolved. Per the germline V gene, CDR1 is GTSNPN and CDR2 is SVGIG (reference sequence). The CDR3 length is 11 residues. The V gene lost 4 bases and the J gene lost 6 bases, with 8 bases spanning the gap. The CDR3 bases are TGTGCCTGGACCATACGGGATACGCAGTATTTT. As protein: CAWTIRDTQYF. Full variable domain (outside the CDR3, taken from reference TRBV30 and TRBJ2-3): SQTIHQWPATLVQPVGSPLSLECTVEGTSNPNLYWYRQAAGRGLQLLFYSVGIGQISSEVPQNLSASRPQDRQFILSSKKLLLSDSGFYLCAWTIRDTQYFGPGTRLTVL.

J is TRBJ1-2 and V is TRBV29-1; no clear D gene. This CDR3 region has 13 residues. V was clipped by 4 bases and J by 2 bases, with 11 bases between them. The germline CDR1 and CDR2 sequences are SQVTM and ANQGSEA. CDR3 sequence: CSVALQINYGYTF. CDR3 bases: TGCAGCGTTGCTCTGCAGATCAACTATGGCTACACCTTC. Full variable domain (remainder filled in from reference TRBV29-1 and TRBJ1-2): SAVISQKPSRDICQRGTSLTIQCQVDSQVTMMFWYRQQPGQSLTLIATANQGSEATYESGFVIDKFPISRPNLTFSTLTVSNMSPEDSSIYLCSVALQINYGYTFGSGTRLTVV.

The chain joins TRBV5-6 to TRBJ1-6, with 7 nucleotides matching TRBD1. This CDR3 region has 15 residues. V shed 2 bases and J 10 bases; nucleotides not matched to a gene: 9. CDR1 SGHDT and CDR2 YYEEEE come from the germline V gene. The chain's CDR3 is CASSFSAGGGSPLHF. Here the CDR3 DNA reads TGTGCCAGCAGCTTTAGCGCCGGAGGGGGCTCACCCCTCCACTTT.

V usage is TRBV9 and J usage is TRBJ2-5, with TRBD2 matching 10 bases. There are 15 residues in the CDR3. Germline V gives CDR1 SGDLS, CDR2 YYNGEE. After removal of 5 bases from V and 5 bases from J, the junction contained 9 bases not matched to a gene. This CDR3 is CASRQGAGGPETQYF. The CDR3 nucleotides read TGTGCCAGCAGGCAGGGAGCGGGGGGGCCCGAGACCCAGTACTTC. Supplemented by reference TRBV9 and TRBJ2-5, the full variable domain reads DSGVTQTPKHLITATGQRVTLRCSPRSGDLSVYWYQQSLDQGLQFLIQYYNGEERAKGNILERFSAQQFPDLHSELNLSSLELGDSALYFCASRQGAGGPETQYFGPGTRLLVL.

This clone turned up a few times. This chain joins TRBV6-2 or TRBV6-3 and TRBJ2-7, with 7 bases matching TRBD1. CDR1 MNHEY and CDR2 SVGEGT come from the germline V gene. The CDR3 loop spans 13 amino acids. With V trimmed by 5 bases and J by 5 bases, 6 bases remained unmatched. CDR3 residues: CASSPGQFHEQYF. The DNA for the CDR3 is TGTGCCAGCAGTCCGGGACAGTTCCACGAGCAGTACTTC.